These T cell receptor beta chains were read from a single sample in a study of CD8 T cells in Susac syndrome. One entry per CDR3 protein results from TCRdb running MiXCR on the immunoSEQ multiplex PCR reads. The profile covers some 150,000 distinct CDR3 sequences, with roughly 95% appearing a single time and 0.16% taken by the ten largest. The sequencing sample was made of CD4+ T cells from PBMCs. These receptors all stem from a human donor with Susac syndrome. Each CDR3 is given with its conserved first and last residue. Fields, in order: D gene, V gene, J gene, clone size, CDR3 protein, CDR3 DNA. D genes are given only for firm matches. Clone size is not always given. Where it is, it says once, few, many or a class for expanded clones.

>NA|TRBV6-1|TRBJ1-5|NA
CASIEGRNQPQHF
TGTGCCAGCATTGAGGGCCGCAATCAGCCCCAGCATTTT
>NA|TRBV5-6|TRBJ2-7|once
CASSLAGPPRGEQYF
TGTGCCAGCAGCTTGGCCGGGCCGCCTAGGGGCGAGCAGTACTTC
>TRBD1|TRBV19|TRBJ2-1|NA
CATDRARGEQFF
TGTGCCACCGACAGGGCGCGCGGTGAGCAGTTCTTC
>TRBD2|TRBV4-2|TRBJ2-3|NA
CASSQDPLAGASGWTDTQYF
TGTGCCAGCAGCCAAGATCCACTAGCGGGGGCCTCGGGGTGGACAGATACGCAGTATTTT
>NA|TRBV15|TRBJ2-5|NA
CATSRDGTQYF
TGTGCCACCAGCAGAGACGGGACCCAGTACTTC
>NA|TRBV7-9|TRBJ1-6|NA
CASSARRGSGNSPLHF
TGTGCCAGCAGCGCCCGCCGGGGTTCGGGGAATTCACCCCTCCACTTT
>NA|TRBV20-1|TRBJ2-4|NA
CSAPIPGVSKNIQYF
TGCAGTGCACCGATCCCGGGGGTATCCAAAAACATTCAGTACTTC
>NA|TRBV19|TRBJ1-1|NA
CASTFSRDNEAFF
TGTGCCAGTACCTTTTCGAGGGATAATGAAGCTTTCTTT
>NA|TRBV7-2|TRBJ2-1|once
CASSLNREEQFF
TGTGCCAGCAGCCTAAATAGGGAGGAGCAGTTCTTC
>NA|TRBV20-1|TRBJ2-1|NA
CSVEPGGNEQFF
TGCAGTGTTGAACCAGGGGGGAATGAGCAGTTCTTC
>NA|TRBV18|TRBJ1-2|NA
CASSPDRNYGYTF
TGTGCCAGCTCACCCGATCGAAACTATGGCTACACCTTC
>NA|TRBV24-1|TRBJ2-3|NA
CATSDLDSRAQYF
TGTGCCACCAGTGATTTGGACAGCCGGGCGCAGTATTTT
>NA|TRBV6-2/TRBV6-3|TRBJ2-7|NA
CASSYSPAQGRVYEQYF
TGTGCCAGCAGTTACTCTCCTGCACAGGGGAGGGTCTACGAGCAGTACTTC
>NA|TRBV12-3/TRBV12-4|TRBJ2-1|NA
CASSLSGNNEQFF
TGTGCCAGCAGTTTATCGGGGAACAATGAGCAGTTCTTC
>NA|TRBV29-1|TRBJ2-7|NA
CSVKGGMDEQYF
TGCAGCGTTAAAGGGGGGATGGACGAGCAGTACTTC
>NA|TRBV29-1|TRBJ2-3|once
CSVLHTDTQYF
TGCAGCGTTCTTCACACAGATACGCAGTATTTT
>NA|TRBV10-2|TRBJ2-4|NA
CASSVGTINIQYF
TGCGCCAGCAGTGTCGGCACAATAAACATTCAGTACTTC
>NA|TRBV19|TRBJ1-3|once
CASSIEARDGRRDTIYF
TGTGCCAGTAGTATAGAAGCAAGAGACGGCCGGCGAGACACCATATATTTT
>NA|TRBV5-1|TRBJ2-5|NA
CASSLAHQGETQYF
TGCGCCAGCAGCCTGGCGCATCAGGGTGAGACCCAGTACTTC
>TRBD2|TRBV5-1|TRBJ2-2|NA
CASSLSSGAGELFF
TGCGCCAGCAGCTTGTCTAGCGGGGCCGGGGAGCTGTTTTTT
>NA|TRBV20-1|TRBJ2-5|NA
CSVRVARLSETQYF
TGCAGTGTGCGGGTGGCCAGGTTGTCCGAGACCCAGTACTTC
>TRBD1|TRBV12-3/TRBV12-4|TRBJ2-2|NA
CASHVGTGGFAGELFF
TGTGCCAGCCATGTGGGAACAGGGGGCTTCGCCGGGGAGCTGTTTTTT
>NA|TRBV12-3/TRBV12-4|TRBJ2-7|NA
CASSFLRGDEQYF
TGTGCCAGCAGTTTCCTACGGGGTGACGAGCAGTACTTC
>NA|TRBV7-9|TRBJ2-3|NA
CASSQTRDTQYF
TGTGCCAGCAGCCAGACTAGAGATACGCAGTATTTT
>NA|TRBV29-1|TRBJ1-4|NA
CSVHPDGNEKLFF
TGCAGCGTTCACCCCGACGGTAATGAAAAACTGTTTTTT
>TRBD2|TRBV20-1|TRBJ2-5|NA
CSARAPGASGGAPETQYF
TGCAGTGCTAGAGCCCCGGGGGCTAGCGGGGGGGCTCCGGAGACCCAGTACTTC